This entry is about one T cell receptor (beta chain). Its antigen is not known. The method was immunoSEQ multiplex PCR; TCRdb's version includes in-frame clones alone and lacks a portion of them. The sample shows around 31,000 clones, over 80% of them seen only once. The source of the sample is a study of T cells in narcolepsy. The study, taken as a whole, reports: Some memory CD4+ repertoires had no autoreactive clone sequences.

Trimming shortened V by 0 bases and J by 11 bases, and 13 bases separated the two germline ends. Germline V gene lookup returns CDR1 MGHRA and CDR2 YSYEKL. There are 13 residues in the CDR3. The material sequenced was CD45RA- memory CD4+ T cells from PBMCs. The receptor's source is a human donor with narcolepsy. J is TRBJ1-1 and V is TRBV4-1; no definite D call. The CDR3: CASSQEVSGTAFF. CDR3 coding DNA: TGCGCCAGCAGCCAAGAAGTGTCAGGTACGGCTTTCTTT.